This passage covers 21 T cell receptor beta chains from one sample sequenced in a study of T-cell memory formation after mild COVID-19. TCRdb passed the 5' RACE reads through MiXCR, listing each CDR3 protein once. The sample consists of more than 300,000 distinct CDR3 sequences, about 13% of them appearing once. Sequencing was carried out using PBMCs or a T cell subset sorted from them (not recorded which). Every receptor here comes from a man between 18 and 35 years old who had mild COVID-19 (a few samples of this study predate the infection). Cell type and time point are not known.

This clonotype was detected only a few times. The chain's CDR3 is CASKFSGGTQTGELFF. The DNA of the CDR3 is TGCGCCAGCAAATTTAGCGGGGGGACCCAAACCGGGGAGCTGTTTTTT. V gene TRBV5-1 combines with J gene TRBJ2-2; 10 bases align to TRBD2. Germline lookup yields CDR1 SGHRS and CDR2 YFSETQ. V gave up 6 bases and J gave up 5 bases; unmatched junction bases: 10. The CDR3 runs 16 residues.

This clonotype has more than one count but fewer than ten. V and J are TRBV9 and TRBJ2-5, with TRBD2 matching over 11 bases. This CDR3 region has 15 residues. In germline, CDR1 is SGDLS, CDR2 YYNGEE. After removal of 3 bases from V and 3 bases from J, the junction contained 4 bases not matched to a gene. CDR3 protein: CASSDGLAGEETQYF. As DNA, the CDR3 is TGTGCCAGCAGCGATGGACTAGCGGGTGAAGAGACCCAGTACTTC.

Many counts were recorded for this clonotype. The chain uses TRBV7-2 and TRBJ2-3; a possible D gene is TRBD2 (6 bases). V gave up 4 bases and J gave up 5 bases, with 19 bases separating them. The CDR3 spans 16 residues. The germline V gene has CDR1 SGHTA and CDR2 FQGNSA. The CDR3 loop is CASSSAQAGSGDTQYF. The CDR3 coding sequence is TGTGCCAGCAGCTCCGCACAAGCGGGTTCTGGAGATACGCAGTATTTT.

The CDR3 DNA is TGCAGCGTTGAAGACCCCCAGGGCCCCTACGAGCAGTACTTC. The encoded protein is CSVEDPQGPYEQYF. The V call is TRBV29-1, the J call TRBJ2-7, with TRBD1 as a possible D gene (5 bases). This CDR3 comprises 14 residues. Germline assignment: CDR1 SQVTM and CDR2 ANQGSEA. Trimming removed 0 bases at V and 2 bases at J, with 11 bases between.

The CDR3 here is CASSLSRWGQYF. DNA for the CDR3: TGTGCCAGCAGTTTGTCCCGGTGGGGCCAGTACTTC. This chain joins TRBV6-6 and TRBJ2-5; D gene uncertain. The germline gives CDR1 MNHNY, CDR2 SVGAGI (reference sequence). CDR3 length equals 12 residues. V lost 4 bases to trimming and J lost 10 bases, with 13 bases between them.

This clonotype was recorded many times. The V and J genes are TRBV30 and TRBJ2-7; D might be TRBD2 (7 bases). The CDR3 extends over 12 amino acids. Germline loops: CDR1 GTSNPN, CDR2 SVGIG (reference sequence). V was shortened by 4 bases and J by 5 bases, with 12 bases between the two germline ends. The CDR3 here is CAWNREGDEQYF. CDR3 nucleotide sequence: TGTGCCTGGAACAGGGAGGGCGACGAGCAGTACTTC.

The chain recombines TRBV27 with TRBJ2-1; weak D call: TRBD1 (6 bases). V lost 3 bases, J lost 6 bases, and 9 bases lay in between. This CDR3 is 13 amino acids long. The germline CDR1 and CDR2 sequences are MNHEY and SMNVEV (reference sequence). Here the CDR3 DNA reads TGTGCCAGCAGTTTTTTGGGGGCCAATGAGCAGTTCTTC. It translates to CASSFLGANEQFF.

V is TRBV11-2 and J is TRBJ2-7, with 8 positions matching TRBD1. CDR1 and CDR2 from the germline V gene are SGHAT and FQNNGV. V lost 5 bases to trimming and J lost 0 bases; unmatched junction nucleotides: 9. This CDR3 is built from 16 residues. The CDR3 DNA reads as TGTGCCAGCAGCCCGTGGGGACAGGACTTCTCCTACGAGCAGTACTTC. The encoded protein is CASSPWGQDFSYEQYF.

This chain uses TRBV29-1 with TRBJ2-2; 11 nucleotides line up with TRBD2. Germline V gene sequence: CDR1 SQVTM, CDR2 ANQGSEA. This CDR3 contains 15 residues. Germline trimming cut 7 bases from V and 3 bases from J; bases unmatched to any gene: 7. Here the CDR3 DNA reads TGCAGCGCCACCGGGACTAGCGGAGACACCGGGGAGCTGTTTTTT. This sequence encodes CSATGTSGDTGELFF.

This clonotype has a handful of counts. The V and J genes are TRBV7-3 and TRBJ1-2; no definite D call. The CDR3 sequence is 15 residues long. Trimming pared 5 bases from V and 2 bases from J, leaving 15 bases between. CDR1 and CDR2 from the germline V gene are SGHTA and FQGTGA. CDR3 DNA sequence: TGTGCCAGCAGCCCAAACGGACGGCGGAACTATGGCTACACCTTC. Translation: CASSPNGRRNYGYTF.

The rearrangement links TRBV3-1 to TRBJ2-1; 10 bases are a match to TRBD2. J was trimmed by 7 bases and V by 3 bases; bases with no gene match: 3. Germline lookup yields CDR1 LGHDT and CDR2 YNNKEL (reference sequence). CDR3 length equals 14 residues. CDR3 sequence (DNA): TGTGCCAGCAGCCATTATAGCGGGGGGAATGAGCAGTTCTTC. Encoded protein: CASSHYSGGNEQFF.

This clonotype was observed a handful of times. The chain is built from TRBV5-5 and TRBJ1-5; D perhaps matches TRBD1 (5 bases). V shed 2 bases and J shed 0 bases, with 15 bases lying between them. CDR3 length: 17 amino acids. From germline, CDR1 is SGHKS and CDR2 YYEKEE (reference sequence). The CDR3 loop reads CASSFHGAGYSNQPQHF. Written as DNA, the CDR3 is TGTGCCAGCAGCTTTCACGGGGCGGGGTATAGCAATCAGCCCCAGCATTTT.

This clonotype was picked up a small number of times. This chain uses TRBV7-3 with TRBJ1-1; tentative D call: TRBD1 (6 bases). CDR3 length: 14 amino acids. CDR1 and CDR2 from the germline V gene are SGHTA and FQGTGA. V was clipped by 5 bases and J by 4 bases, with 14 bases between them. The CDR3 nucleotides are TGTGCCAGCAGCCGGGGGGCCGGATCCACTGAAGCTTTCTTT. Protein sequence: CASSRGAGSTEAFF. Full variable domain (missing parts from reference TRBV7-3 and TRBJ1-1): GAGVSQTPSNKVTEKGKYVELRCDPISGHTALYWYRQSLGQGPEFLIYFQGTGAADDSGLPNDRFFAVRPEGSVSTLKIQRTERGDSAVYLCASSRGAGSTEAFFGQGTRLTVV.

This clonotype was observed a handful of times. The J gene is TRBJ2-7, the V gene TRBV28, with D tentatively TRBD1 (7 bases). The germline V gene encodes CDR1 MDHEN and CDR2 SYDVKM. Trimming took off 6 bases at V and 5 bases at J, with 20 bases between the two ends. This CDR3 contains 15 residues. The CDR3 reads CASSLDRDSFDEQYV. CDR3 in DNA: TGTGCCAGCAGCCTTGACAGGGACTCTTTCGACGAGCAGTACGTC.

This clonotype was recorded many times. The chain joins TRBV4-1 to TRBJ2-7; 9 bases line up with TRBD1. Looked up from germline, CDR1 is MGHRA and CDR2 is YSYEKL. The CDR3 has 15 residues. V trimming: 3 bases; J trimming: 5 bases; junction bases outside the gene matches: 8. CDR3 nucleotide sequence: TGCGCCAGCAGCCAGGTGGACAGGGGTGACGACGAGCAGTACTTC. It is translated as CASSQVDRGDDEQYF.

At least ten counts were recorded for this clonotype. This rearrangement joins TRBV7-3 to TRBJ2-1; D not resolved. The germline V and J ends were trimmed by 2 bases and 3 bases, with 14 bases remaining between them. Germline V gene sequence: CDR1 SGHTA, CDR2 FQGTGA. The CDR3 has 16 residues. The CDR3 here is CASSLSGGSVYNEQFF. CDR3 nucleotides: TGTGCCAGCAGCTTATCTGGCGGCTCGGTCTACAATGAGCAGTTCTTC.

This clonotype was seen repeatedly, ten times or more. This sequence joins TRBV5-1 and TRBJ2-7, with D maybe TRBD2 (6 bases). The CDR3 consists of 15 residues. Trimming cost V 4 bases and J 0 bases, with 14 bases left between them. Per germline, CDR1 SGHRS and CDR2 YFSETQ. CDR3 amino acids: CASSTTGLSSYEQYF. The CDR3 bases are TGCGCCAGCAGCACCACCGGACTAAGCTCCTACGAGCAGTACTTC.

Only a few counts were recorded for this clonotype. The chain recombines TRBV7-3 with TRBJ2-1, with 8 bases lining up with TRBD2. This CDR3 is built from 14 residues. The J segment lost 7 bases and the V segment lost 3 bases, leaving 5 bases of the junction unmatched. CDR1 SGHTA and CDR2 FQGTGA come from the germline V gene. The CDR3 coding sequence is TGTGCCAGCAGCTTGGGACTAGTTGGTAATGAGCAGTTCTTC. This gives the protein CASSLGLVGNEQFF. Complete variable domain (other parts from reference TRBV7-3 and TRBJ2-1): GAGVSQTPSNKVTEKGKYVELRCDPISGHTALYWYRQSLGQGPEFLIYFQGTGAADDSGLPNDRFFAVRPEGSVSTLKIQRTERGDSAVYLCASSLGLVGNEQFFGPGTRLTVL.

The chain uses TRBV25-1 and TRBJ2-5, with D perhaps matching TRBD1 (5 bases). Germline V gene sequence: CDR1 MGHDK, CDR2 SYGVNS. The length of the CDR3 is 14 residues. Trimming left V 3 bases short and J 1 base short, with 9 bases between. The CDR3 reads CASSEAGPQETQYF. CDR3 in DNA: TGTGCCAGCAGTGAGGCAGGGCCCCAAGAGACCCAGTACTTC.

The chain uses TRBV6-6 and TRBJ2-5; possibly TRBD1 for D (8 bases). The CDR3 extends over 13 amino acids. Germline loops: CDR1 MNHNY, CDR2 SVGAGI (reference sequence). Between the trimmed V and J ends, which lost 6 bases and 5 bases, there was a span of 13 bases. The CDR3 DNA sequence: TGTGCCAGCAGGACAGGGGAGGGGGAGACCCAGTACTTC. Its translation: CASRTGEGETQYF.

This chain links TRBV6-2 or TRBV6-3 with TRBJ1-1, with D possibly TRBD1 on 5 matching bases. This CDR3 has 19 amino acids. Germline CDR1 is MNHEY and CDR2 is SVGEGT. V lost 2 bases and J 6 bases, leaving 28 bases between the germline ends. The CDR3 here is CASSYHTRGQGRDKAEAFF. The CDR3 DNA is TGTGCCAGCAGTTACCACACCCGTGGGCAGGGACGCGACAAGGCTGAAGCTTTCTTT.